The 8 T cell receptor beta chains reported below all come from one sample, sequenced in a study of OX40 agonist ivuxolimab in advanced cancers. Repertoires were generated with immunoSEQ multiplex PCR, while TCRdb's copy carries only in-frame clones and drops some. This table has roughly 110,000 clones, about nine tenths appearing once. This sample comprised CD4+ or CD8+ T cells sorted from blood, obtained in a trial of the OX40 agonist ivuxolimab. All receptors come from an adult with an advanced solid tumor such as melanoma, head and neck, liver or kidney cancer.

The chain has TRBV11-2 and TRBJ1-5; no definite D call. From germline, CDR1 is SGHAT and CDR2 FQNNGV. V lost 2 bases to trimming and J lost 9 bases, with 8 bases between them. The CDR3 consists of 12 residues. The CDR3 DNA reads as TGTGCCAGCAGCTTAATAGAGGGGCCCCAGCATTTT. Translating gives CASSLIEGPQHF.

The CDR3 sequence is CASSSSGGIEAFF. In nucleotides, the CDR3 is TGTGCCAGCAGCTCCTCAGGGGGGATTGAAGCTTTCTTT. The chain recombines TRBV5-4 with TRBJ1-1; TRBD1 agrees at 7 bases. CDR3 length: 13 amino acids. The germline gives CDR1 SGHNT, CDR2 YYREEE (reference sequence). V lost 3 bases to trimming and J lost 7 bases; unmatched junction nucleotides: 6.

The rearrangement links TRBV9 to TRBJ2-5; D possibly corresponds to TRBD1 (5 bases). The CDR3 is 14 residues long. V lost 4 bases to trimming and J lost 0 bases, with 10 bases between them. The V gene's germline CDR1 is SGDLS and CDR2 YYNGEE. CDR3 nucleotides: TGTGCCAGCAGCCCCCGACAGAACCAAGAGACCCAGTACTTC. As protein: CASSPRQNQETQYF. Full variable domain (remainder filled in from reference TRBV9 and TRBJ2-5): DSGVTQTPKHLITATGQRVTLRCSPRSGDLSVYWYQQSLDQGLQFLIQYYNGEERAKGNILERFSAQQFPDLHSELNLSSLELGDSALYFCASSPRQNQETQYFGPGTRLLVL.

This chain joins TRBV6-5 and TRBJ2-7, with TRBD1 identical over 10 bases. Germline V CDR1 and CDR2: MNHEY, SVGAGI. V shed 5 bases, J shed 6 bases, and the junction held 10 bases outside the gene matches. The CDR3 loop spans 15 amino acids. CDR3 DNA sequence: TGTGCCAGCAGTGCTCCGGGACAGGGGCCCCCCGAGCAGTACTTC. Its protein product is CASSAPGQGPPEQYF.

CDR3 nucleotides: TGCGCCAGCAGCCCCGGACAGGGGGCGGAAGGCTACACCTTC. It codes for CASSPGQGAEGYTF. This chain links TRBV4-3 with TRBJ1-2; 11 bases agree with TRBD1. Trimming at V came to 4 bases and at J to 8 bases, leaving 6 bases not matched to a gene. CDR1 is LGHNA, CDR2 YSLEER, per germline. This CDR3 comprises 14 residues.

V gene TRBV2 combines with J gene TRBJ2-3, with 8 bases lining up with TRBD2. Per germline, CDR1 SNHLY and CDR2 FYNNEI. The V and J ends lost 6 bases and 4 bases, in that order; junction bases with no gene match: 3. CDR3 size: 13 residues. CDR3 in DNA: TGTGCCAGCAGAGGACTAGCCGCAGATACGCAGTATTTT. It yields the protein CASRGLAADTQYF.

The rearrangement joins TRBV28 to TRBJ2-3; perhaps TRBD1 as D (5 bases). Germline assignment: CDR1 MDHEN and CDR2 SYDVKM. The V end lost 4 bases, the J end lost 7 bases, and 15 bases lay between the germline ends. The CDR3 spans 14 residues. The CDR3 DNA reads TGTGCCAGCAGTTCAGGGCCCTTCGCAAATACGCAGTATTTT. It encodes CASSSGPFANTQYF.

The genes are TRBV2 and TRBJ2-6, with no clear D. Trimming took 5 bases from V and 1 from J, leaving 0 bases between them. The CDR3 totals 12 residues. Per the germline V gene, CDR1 is SNHLY and CDR2 is FYNNEI. The CDR3 DNA sequence: TGTGCCAGCAGTTCTGGGGCCAACGTCCTGACTTTC. It translates to CASSSGANVLTF.